One sample yielded the 32 T cell receptor beta chains listed below, sequenced in a study of T cell responses to AZD1222 COVID-19 vaccine. Clones were sequenced by immunoSEQ multiplex PCR, and TCRdb holds only the in-frame ones, with some missing. The table records about 93,000 clones, roughly nine tenths of them present only once. The source was peripheral blood, collected 28 days after the second AZD1222 dose. These receptors were taken from an adult who received the AZD1222 COVID-19 vaccine.

The chain recombines TRBV12-5 with TRBJ1-1; weak D call: TRBD1 (6 bases). This CDR3 comprises 16 residues. Germline V gene sequence: CDR1 LGHNT, CDR2 FRNRAP. With 5 bases removed from V and 5 bases from J, the gap between germline ends came to 21 bases. In DNA, the CDR3 is TGTGCTAGTGGTCCCCACCGGACAGACGGCAGGACTGAAGCTTTCTTT. The encoded protein is CASGPHRTDGRTEAFF.

The rearrangement joins TRBV30 to TRBJ1-2, with D perhaps matching TRBD1 (5 bases). Germline CDR1 is GTSNPN and CDR2 is SVGIG (reference sequence). With 6 bases removed from V and 3 bases from J, the gap between germline ends came to 17 bases. This CDR3 region has 14 residues. The CDR3 sequence is CACKTKTGHYGYTF. Written as DNA, the CDR3 is TGTGCCTGCAAAACAAAAACGGGACACTATGGCTACACCTTC.

The J gene is TRBJ2-1, the V gene TRBV11-3; D is ambiguous. The CDR3 has 13 residues. Germline CDR1 is SGHNT and CDR2 is YENEEA. V lost 5 bases to trimming and J lost 10 bases, with 15 bases between them. CDR3 in amino acids: CASSNQELGEQFF. DNA of the CDR3: TGTGCCAGCAGCAACCAAGAGCTAGGGGAGCAGTTCTTC.

At least ten counts were recorded for this clone. The chain has TRBV6-5 and TRBJ1-1, with no clear D. This CDR3 contains 13 residues. In germline, CDR1 is MNHEY, CDR2 SVGAGI. Trimming stripped 2 bases from V and 1 base from J, with 5 bases between. For the CDR3, the DNA is TGTGCCAGCAGTTACGCAGAGAACACTGAAGCTTTCTTT. This sequence encodes CASSYAENTEAFF.

The CDR3 spells CASSLATGLAYEQYF. CDR3 sequence (DNA): TGCGCCAGCAGCTTGGCCACGGGACTAGCCTACGAGCAGTACTTC. The J gene is TRBJ2-7, the V gene TRBV5-1; 8 nucleotides align to TRBD2. The CDR3 loop spans 15 amino acids. Per the germline V gene, CDR1 is SGHRS and CDR2 is YFSETQ. V shed 0 bases and J 2 bases; nucleotides not matched to a gene: 4.

CDR3 region: CASTSLQGPAPYEQYF. CDR3 in DNA: TGTGCCAGTACCTCCCTTCAGGGGCCGGCGCCCTACGAGCAGTACTTC. The rearrangement joins TRBV19 to TRBJ2-7; perhaps TRBD1 as D (6 bases). The CDR3 extends over 16 amino acids. Germline V lookup: CDR1 LNHDA, CDR2 SQIVND (reference sequence). Trimming took 7 bases from V and 2 from J, leaving 21 bases between them.

V and J are TRBV2 and TRBJ2-5; 11 bases are a match to TRBD1. Germline V gene sequence: CDR1 SNHLY, CDR2 FYNNEI. The CDR3 spans 17 residues. Losses at the gene ends were 3 bases for V and 4 bases for J; bases not matched to a gene: 10. The CDR3 DNA is TGTGCCAGCAGTGACCCCCTGGGCGGGACAGGGGGAGAGACCCAGTACTTC. Translation: CASSDPLGGTGGETQYF. The full variable domain, its missing parts supplied by reference TRBV2 and TRBJ2-5, is EPEVTQTPSHQVTQMGQEVILRCVPISNHLYFYWYRQILGQKVEFLVSFYNNEISEKSEIFDDQFSVERPDGSNFTLKIRSTKLEDSAMYFCASSDPLGGTGGETQYFGPGTRLLVL.

V usage is TRBV7-9 and J usage is TRBJ2-7; 11 bases are a match to TRBD2. This CDR3 has 15 amino acids. V shed 1 base and J 6 bases; nucleotides not matched to a gene: 5. Germline assignment: CDR1 SEHNR and CDR2 FQNEAQ (reference sequence). The CDR3 region is CASSLVSGGAREQYF. DNA for the CDR3: TGTGCCAGCAGCTTAGTTAGCGGGGGGGCCCGCGAGCAGTACTTC.

The chain links TRBV30 to TRBJ2-7, with a weak D call TRBD2 (6 bases). Trimming removed 2 bases from V and 5 bases from J, with 13 bases in between. Looked up from germline, CDR1 is GTSNPN and CDR2 is SVGIG (reference sequence). This CDR3 contains 13 residues. The CDR3 nucleotides are TGTGCCTGGAGTAGGGCGGGAATCCACGAGCAGTACTTC. It specifies CAWSRAGIHEQYF.

The rearrangement uses TRBV7-8 and TRBJ2-5; D may be TRBD2 (6 bases). Trimming pared 5 bases from V and 2 bases from J, leaving 15 bases between. The CDR3 is 15 residues long. Germline loops: CDR1 SGHVS, CDR2 FQNEAQ. The CDR3 nucleotides read TGTGCCAGCAGCAAGGGGCCGGGGGTACAAGAGACCCAGTACTTC. Protein product: CASSKGPGVQETQYF. Supplemented by reference TRBV7-8 and TRBJ2-5, the full variable domain reads GAGVSQSPRYKVAKRGQDVALRCDPISGHVSLFWYQQALGQGPEFLTYFQNEAQLDKSGLPSDRFFAERPEGSVSTLKIQRTQQEDSAVYLCASSKGPGVQETQYFGPGTRLLVL.

V and J are TRBV5-6 and TRBJ1-2; 10 positions match TRBD1. With V trimmed by 2 bases and J by 9 bases, 4 bases remained unmatched. Germline CDR1 is SGHDT and CDR2 is YYEEEE. This CDR3 has 13 amino acids. CDR3: CASSFGTGDRYTF. CDR3 coding DNA: TGTGCCAGCAGCTTCGGGACAGGGGATCGCTACACCTTC.

The count of this clone is one. The chain links TRBV5-1 to TRBJ1-2, with TRBD1 matching over 10 bases. The germline V gene has CDR1 SGHRS and CDR2 YFSETQ. V shed 4 bases and J 3 bases; nucleotides not matched to a gene: 3. CDR3 length equals 14 residues. The CDR3 bases are TGCGCCAGCAGCGGCGGGACAGGGGACTATGGCTACACCTTC. Protein product: CASSGGTGDYGYTF.

This chain links TRBV3-1 (or the pseudogene TRBV3-2) with TRBJ2-7, with unresolved D. The CDR3 totals 14 residues. V lost 2 bases to trimming and J lost 4 bases, with 12 bases between them. Germline V gene sequence: CDR1 LGHDT, CDR2 YNNKEL (reference sequence). The CDR3 nucleotides read TGTGCCAGCAGCCAACGCAGCAAATGGTACGAGCAGTACTTC. This sequence encodes CASSQRSKWYEQYF.

The sample holds a few counts of this clone. J is TRBJ1-6 and V is TRBV6-5, with TRBD1 matching 8 bases. CDR3 length: 15 residues. CDR1 is MNHEY, CDR2 SVGAGI, per germline. V shed 2 bases and J 6 bases; nucleotides not matched to a gene: 3. CDR3 sequence: CASSYDRGRNSPLHF. As DNA, the CDR3 is TGTGCCAGCAGTTACGACAGGGGTCGTAATTCACCCCTCCACTTT.

The chain recombines TRBV5-1 with TRBJ2-1; tentatively, D is TRBD2 (6 bases). The CDR3 covers 17 residues. CDR1 and CDR2 from the germline V gene are SGHRS and YFSETQ. V was shortened by 1 base and J by 0 bases, with 14 bases between the two germline ends. The CDR3 reads CASSLFSDSGSYNEQFF. CDR3 in DNA: TGCGCCAGCAGCTTGTTTTCCGATAGCGGCTCCTACAATGAGCAGTTCTTC. Full variable domain (outside the CDR3, taken from reference TRBV5-1 and TRBJ2-1): KAGVTQTPRYLIKTRGQQVTLSCSPISGHRSVSWYQQTPGQGLQFLFEYFSETQRNKGNFPGRFSGRQFSNSRSEMNVSTLELGDSALYLCASSLFSDSGSYNEQFFGPGTRLTVL.

The table lists this clone with a count of one. The J gene is TRBJ2-3, the V gene TRBV5-5, with D possibly TRBD1 on 5 matching bases. V was clipped by 4 bases and J by 2 bases, with 14 bases between them. The CDR3 extends over 15 amino acids. Germline V CDR1 and CDR2: SGHKS, YYEKEE (reference sequence). Here the CDR3 DNA reads TGTGCCAGCAGCCCACCTGGGGCGTTCACAGATACGCAGTATTTT. It codes for CASSPPGAFTDTQYF.

The V gene is TRBV9, the J gene TRBJ1-5; D remains ambiguous. This CDR3 comprises 15 residues. With 0 bases removed from V and 4 bases from J, the gap between germline ends came to 11 bases. Germline V gives CDR1 SGDLS, CDR2 YYNGEE. In DNA, the CDR3 is TGTGCCAGCAGCGTAGGAGCTTCCTGGAATCAGCCCCAGCATTTT. This gives the protein CASSVGASWNQPQHF. Combining the CDR3 with reference TRBV9 and TRBJ1-5 gives the whole variable domain DSGVTQTPKHLITATGQRVTLRCSPRSGDLSVYWYQQSLDQGLQFLIQYYNGEERAKGNILERFSAQQFPDLHSELNLSSLELGDSALYFCASSVGASWNQPQHFGDGTRLSIL.

The chain recombines TRBV25-1 with TRBJ2-1; D might be TRBD2 (6 bases). Trimming took off 5 bases at V and 4 bases at J, with 12 bases between the two ends. CDR3 length: 14 residues. Germline V lookup: CDR1 MGHDK, CDR2 SYGVNS. CDR3 amino acids: CASSRGRGYNEQFF. As DNA, the CDR3 is TGTGCCAGCAGTCGGGGGAGAGGATACAATGAGCAGTTCTTC.

V and J are TRBV5-1 and TRBJ2-5; maybe TRBD2 (6 bases). Germline V gene data show CDR1 as SGHRS and CDR2 as YFSETQ. The CDR3 extends over 15 amino acids. V dropped 0 bases and J dropped 0 bases, with 9 bases sitting between them. The CDR3, as DNA: TGCGCCAGCAGCTTGGAGGACTACCACCAAGAGACCCAGTACTTC. Protein: CASSLEDYHQETQYF.

By frequency in the sample, this clone is medium-sized. The chain links TRBV6-4 to TRBJ2-2, with D uncertain. The CDR3 runs 14 residues. Germline CDR1 and CDR2: MRHNA and SNTAGT. Trimming left V 0 bases short and J 8 bases short, with 10 bases between. The CDR3 is CASSDSLEVGELFF. DNA of the CDR3: TGTGCCAGCAGTGACTCGTTGGAAGTGGGGGAGCTGTTTTTT.

This chain joins TRBV5-1 and TRBJ1-1; D ambiguous. CDR3 length equals 14 residues. Deletions cut 0 bases from V and 3 bases from J, with 9 bases between. CDR1 and CDR2 (germline): SGHRS, YFSETQ. The CDR3 DNA is TGCGCCAGCAGCTTGGGGCGGGAGCACACTGAAGCTTTCTTT. As protein: CASSLGREHTEAFF.

J is TRBJ1-1 and V is TRBV6-2 or TRBV6-3, with a tentative D call TRBD1 (6 bases). This CDR3 comprises 17 residues. The germline V gene has CDR1 MNHEY and CDR2 SVGEGT. The V gene lost 2 bases and the J gene lost 2 bases, with 18 bases spanning the gap. The CDR3 DNA reads as TGTGCCAGCAGTTACCGGAGGACAGCACCGGGAAACACTGAAGCTTTCTTT. It yields the protein CASSYRRTAPGNTEAFF.

The chain recombines TRBV2 with TRBJ1-1; no clear D gene. From germline, CDR1 is SNHLY and CDR2 FYNNEI. The germline V and J ends were trimmed by 8 bases and 0 bases, with 16 bases remaining between them. CDR3 size: 15 residues. CDR3 protein: CASFEVTYMNTEAFF. The CDR3 DNA is TGTGCCAGCTTCGAGGTGACCTACATGAACACTGAAGCTTTCTTT.

This chain connects TRBV3-1 (or the pseudogene TRBV3-2) to TRBJ2-5; the D is unclear. Per the germline V gene, CDR1 is LGHDT and CDR2 is YNNKEL (reference sequence). CDR3 length: 11 residues. With 2 bases removed from V and 5 bases from J, the gap between germline ends came to 3 bases. CDR3 amino acids: CASSQTETQYF. In nucleotides, the CDR3 is TGTGCCAGCAGCCAAACGGAGACCCAGTACTTC.

The rearrangement joins TRBV23-1 to TRBJ1-2; the match to TRBD1 covers 8 bases. TRBV23-1 falls under the ORF class, with uncertain function. The CDR3 runs to 13 residues. V lost 11 bases to trimming and J lost 4 bases; unmatched junction nucleotides: 9. In nucleotides, the CDR3 is TGCGCCTTGCGGACAGGGTGTGCCTATGGCTACACCTTC. It is translated as CALRTGCAYGYTF.

The chain uses TRBV30 and TRBJ1-2; D call uncertain. This CDR3 has 14 amino acids. Germline V gene lookup returns CDR1 GTSNPN and CDR2 SVGIG (reference sequence). V was clipped by 0 bases and J by 0 bases, with 8 bases between them. The CDR3 region is CAWSVDRTNYGYTF. In DNA, the CDR3 is TGTGCCTGGAGTGTCGACCGAACTAACTATGGCTACACCTTC. Complete variable domain (other parts from reference TRBV30 and TRBJ1-2): SQTIHQWPATLVQPVGSPLSLECTVEGTSNPNLYWYRQAAGRGLQLLFYSVGIGQISSEVPQNLSASRPQDRQFILSSKKLLLSDSGFYLCAWSVDRTNYGYTFGSGTRLTVV.

The chain has TRBV7-9 and TRBJ2-1; no definite D call. This CDR3 is built from 16 residues. The germline V gene has CDR1 SEHNR and CDR2 FQNEAQ (reference sequence). V lost 3 bases to trimming and J lost 0 bases, with 12 bases between them. As DNA, the CDR3 is TGTGCCAGCAGCTTCGGAGCGTCGAGCTCCTACAATGAGCAGTTCTTC. This encodes CASSFGASSSYNEQFF.

The rearrangement links TRBV10-3 to TRBJ2-5; tentatively, D is TRBD1 or TRBD2 (5 bases each). CDR3 length: 15 residues. Germline lookup yields CDR1 ENHRY and CDR2 SYGVKD. V lost 0 bases and J lost 5, with 13 bases in between. The CDR3 is CAISESRVPGETQYF. For the CDR3, the DNA is TGTGCCATCAGTGAGTCGAGGGTTCCAGGGGAGACCCAGTACTTC.

This chain uses TRBV20-1 with TRBJ1-3; 7 bases line up with TRBD1. From germline, CDR1 is DFQATT and CDR2 SNEGSKA (reference sequence). This CDR3 is built from 14 residues. Germline trimming cut 3 bases from V and 5 bases from J; bases unmatched to any gene: 7. CDR3 sequence: CSASGGTARNTIYF. In DNA form, the CDR3 reads TGCAGTGCTAGTGGGGGGACAGCTCGAAACACCATATATTTT.

The chain joins TRBV5-1 to TRBJ1-3; possibly TRBD1 for D (5 bases). Germline values: CDR1 SGHRS, CDR2 YFSETQ. The CDR3 loop spans 15 amino acids. The V end lost 0 bases, the J end lost 4 bases, and 11 bases lay between the germline ends. The CDR3 sequence is CASSLGGAEGNTIYF. The CDR3 DNA reads TGCGCCAGCAGCTTGGGGGGCGCGGAGGGAAACACCATATATTTT.

The chain employs TRBV6-5 and TRBJ1-4, with D perhaps matching TRBD1 (6 bases). Trimming removed 2 bases from V and 8 bases from J, with 18 bases in between. The CDR3 is 16 amino acids. In germline, CDR1 is MNHEY, CDR2 SVGAGI. CDR3 DNA: TGTGCCAGCAGTTACCCTATTCCGGGGGCAGGGGAAAAACTGTTTTTT. It codes for CASSYPIPGAGEKLFF.

The chain is built from TRBV5-6 and TRBJ2-5; TRBD1 aligns across 10 bases. V lost 5 bases and J lost 4; bases outside the gene matches: 8. There are 15 residues in the CDR3. Germline values: CDR1 SGHDT, CDR2 YYEEEE. For the CDR3, the DNA is TGTGCCAGCAGTCTGGGACAGGGGAGAGCAGAGACCCAGTACTTC. This gives the protein CASSLGQGRAETQYF.